This entry lists 30 T cell receptor beta chains sequenced from one sample in a study of T cell changes during pregnancy in multiple sclerosis. Sequencing was performed with immunoSEQ multiplex PCR; in TCRdb, only in-frame clones are kept and a portion is missing. This sample yields 80,000 to 95,000 clones, of which 80% to 95% are seen a single time; about 1.3% belongs to the top ten. The sequences come from peripheral blood, collected in the third trimester of pregnancy. The receptors derive from a female donor in good health, enrolled as a control in a pregnancy study.

This rearrangement joins TRBV2 to TRBJ1-5, with TRBD1 identical over 9 bases. Germline V gene sequence: CDR1 SNHLY, CDR2 FYNNEI. The CDR3 spans 14 residues. With V trimmed by 5 bases and J by 5 bases, 4 bases remained unmatched. The CDR3: CASSSTGGYQPQHF. As DNA, the CDR3 is TGTGCCAGCAGTTCGACAGGGGGTTATCAGCCCCAGCATTTT.

This clone appeared once. The rearrangement joins TRBV7-8 to TRBJ2-6; D is possibly TRBD2 (6 bases). V was cut by 6 bases and J by 7 bases, with 13 bases left in between. There are 14 residues in the CDR3. CDR1 SGHVS and CDR2 FQNEAQ come from the germline V gene. The CDR3 bases are TGTGCCAGCAGTTTAATGGAGGGAGCCAACGTCCTGACTTTC. Translated: CASSLMEGANVLTF. The complete variable domain, with remaining parts taken from reference TRBV7-8 and TRBJ2-6, reads GAGVSQSPRYKVAKRGQDVALRCDPISGHVSLFWYQQALGQGPEFLTYFQNEAQLDKSGLPSDRFFAERPEGSVSTLKIQRTQQEDSAVYLCASSLMEGANVLTFGAGSRLTVL.

This rearrangement joins TRBV19 to TRBJ2-7, with a weak D call TRBD2 (6 bases). V was pared by 2 bases and J by 0 bases, with 11 bases between. From germline, CDR1 is LNHDA and CDR2 SQIVND (reference sequence). The CDR3 sequence is 15 residues long. CDR3 coding DNA: TGTGCCAGTAGTATACTTCCCGGGAGCTCCTACGAGCAGTACTTC. Amino acid sequence: CASSILPGSSYEQYF.

J is TRBJ2-1 and V is TRBV28; 13 nucleotides agree with TRBD2. The CDR3 has 16 amino acids. V trimming: 7 bases; J trimming: 3 bases; junction bases outside the gene matches: 6. Germline CDR1 reads MDHEN; CDR2 reads SYDVKM. The CDR3 DNA is TGTGCCAGCACCCTAGGACTAGCGGGGGACTACAATGAGCAGTTCTTC. Protein product: CASTLGLAGDYNEQFF.

The rearrangement joins TRBV7-2 to TRBJ2-1; weak D call: TRBD2 (7 bases). Germline CDR1 reads SGHTA; CDR2 reads FQGNSA. Trimming took 5 bases from V and 1 from J, leaving 12 bases between them. The CDR3 length is 15 residues. CDR3 coding DNA: TGTGCCAGCAGCCGAGGGGGGGGTTCCTACAATGAGCAGTTCTTC. It codes for CASSRGGGSYNEQFF. The full variable domain, its missing parts supplied by reference TRBV7-2 and TRBJ2-1, is GAGVSQSPSNKVTEKGKDVELRCDPISGHTALYWYRQSLGQGLEFLIYFQGNSAPDKSGLPSDRFSAERTGGSVSTLTIQRTQQEDSAVYLCASSRGGGSYNEQFFGPGTRLTVL.

This clone was observed a few times. The J gene is TRBJ1-4, the V gene TRBV30, with D possibly being TRBD1 (5 bases). The CDR3 runs to 14 residues. Germline V CDR1 and CDR2: GTSNPN, SVGIG (reference sequence). The V and J ends lost 2 bases and 7 bases respectively, with 14 bases between them. DNA for the CDR3: TGTGCCTGGAGTAGACAGCCGAGGAGTGAAAAACTGTTTTTT. Encoded protein: CAWSRQPRSEKLFF.

This chain uses TRBV10-1 with TRBJ2-2; 9 bases align to TRBD2. The germline V gene has CDR1 WNHNN and CDR2 SYGVQD (reference sequence). The V segment lost 4 bases and the J segment 3 bases; nucleotides outside the gene matches: 3. This CDR3 is 15 amino acids long. CDR3 nucleotide sequence: TGCGCCAGCAGTGCACTAGCGGGTGACACCGGGGAGCTGTTTTTT. This gives the protein CASSALAGDTGELFF.

The chain combines TRBV6-6 with TRBJ2-3, with TRBD2 identical over 8 bases. This CDR3 is built from 15 residues. From germline, CDR1 is MNHNY and CDR2 SVGAGI (reference sequence). V lost 5 bases and J lost 9; bases outside the gene matches: 13. The CDR3 nucleotides are TGTGCCAGCAGTCCGCTTAGCGGGGTGTTGAACACGCAGTATTTT. It translates to CASSPLSGVLNTQYF.

This clone appeared a single time. The chain links TRBV19 to TRBJ1-1, with D possibly matching TRBD1 (6 bases). The CDR3 extends over 13 amino acids. The V end lost 6 bases, the J end lost 5 bases, and 13 bases lay between the germline ends. Germline V gene data show CDR1 as LNHDA and CDR2 as SQIVND (reference sequence). The CDR3 is CASSRNRETEAFF. CDR3 sequence (DNA): TGTGCCAGTAGCCGAAACAGGGAAACTGAAGCTTTCTTT.

The chain links TRBV21-1 to TRBJ2-7; the table's D call, TRBD2, has no DNA check behind it. TRBV21-1 has pseudogene status. This CDR3 contains 15 residues. CDR3 nucleotides: TGTGCCAGCAGCAAAAGGAGCGCTAAAAACTACGAGCAGTACTTC. Translated, it gives CASSKRSAKNYEQYF.

The chain joins TRBV7-8 to TRBJ2-1; 9 bases are shared with TRBD2. Trimming removed 7 bases from V and 3 bases from J; junction bases left unmatched: 19. The CDR3 has 19 amino acids. The V gene's germline CDR1 is SGHVS and CDR2 FQNEAQ. CDR3 sequence reads: CASTPWVIAGERGYNEQFF. CDR3 nucleotides: TGTGCCAGCACCCCTTGGGTGATAGCGGGAGAGAGGGGCTACAATGAGCAGTTCTTC.

V is TRBV9 and J is TRBJ1-2; D is unclear. CDR3 length: 14 amino acids. V lost 0 bases to trimming and J lost 1 base, with 7 bases between them. Per the germline V gene, CDR1 is SGDLS and CDR2 is YYNGEE. The CDR3 reads CASSVGRGNYGYTF. In DNA, the CDR3 is TGTGCCAGCAGCGTAGGGCGGGGTAACTATGGCTACACCTTC.

V is TRBV5-1 and J is TRBJ2-7, with 10 bases that match TRBD1. This CDR3 has 17 amino acids. V trimming: 0 bases; J trimming: 7 bases; junction bases outside the gene matches: 13. Germline V lookup: CDR1 SGHRS, CDR2 YFSETQ. DNA of the CDR3: TGCGCCAGCAGCTTGGGGGTGACAGGGGGCATGGCAGATGAGCAGTACTTC. Residues: CASSLGVTGGMADEQYF.

This sequence joins TRBV6-5 and TRBJ2-7; perhaps TRBD1 as D (5 bases). V was pared by 7 bases and J by 8 bases, with 12 bases between. The CDR3 is 11 amino acids. CDR1 MNHEY and CDR2 SVGAGI come from the germline V gene. CDR3 sequence: CASILGQQQYF. CDR3 sequence (DNA): TGTGCCAGCATCCTAGGACAACAGCAGTACTTC.

The chain couples TRBV28 to TRBJ2-1; D possibly corresponds to TRBD1 (6 bases). The CDR3 runs 15 residues. From germline, CDR1 is MDHEN and CDR2 SYDVKM. Between the trimmed V and J ends, which lost 5 bases and 8 bases, there was a span of 19 bases. This CDR3 reads CASSPRQESWDEQFF. As DNA, the CDR3 is TGTGCCAGCAGTCCTCGACAGGAATCATGGGATGAGCAGTTCTTC.

The chain links TRBV6-1 to TRBJ1-1; a weak D match, TRBD1 (5 bases). Looked up from germline, CDR1 is MNHNS and CDR2 is SASEGT. Trimming shortened V by 6 bases and J by 4 bases, and 12 bases separated the two germline ends. There are 13 residues in the CDR3. CDR3 amino acids: CASSLGGGTEAFF. The CDR3 bases are TGTGCCAGCAGCCTCGGGGGTGGCACTGAAGCTTTCTTT.

This chain uses TRBV7-2 with TRBJ2-7; the D is unclear. V was cut by 5 bases and J by 4 bases, with 18 bases left in between. The CDR3 totals 15 residues. Germline V gene lookup returns CDR1 SGHTA and CDR2 FQGNSA. As DNA, the CDR3 is TGTGCCAGCAGCCTCTCGGCCCTAGGTGGGTACGAGCAGTACTTC. This gives the protein CASSLSALGGYEQYF.

This chain uses TRBV7-8 with TRBJ2-2, with D unresolved. V was trimmed by 4 bases and J by 6 bases, leaving 6 bases between them. The CDR3 is 12 residues long. The germline V gene has CDR1 SGHVS and CDR2 FQNEAQ. The CDR3 DNA reads as TGTGCCAGCAGCTCGTTAGCCGGGGAGCTGTTTTTT. Protein product: CASSSLAGELFF.

The rearrangement links TRBV2 to TRBJ1-1; D unresolved. The V gene's germline CDR1 is SNHLY and CDR2 FYNNEI. Between the trimmed V and J ends, which lost 8 bases and 3 bases, there was a span of 10 bases. The CDR3 is made up of 12 amino acids. CDR3 sequence reads: CASSGGYTEAFF. The CDR3 DNA is TGTGCCAGCTCCGGCGGATACACTGAAGCTTTCTTT.

The V call is TRBV19, the J call TRBJ2-7; 10 bases are shared with TRBD1. The trim removed 7 bases at V and 6 bases at J, leaving 9 bases unmatched. CDR1 and CDR2 (germline): LNHDA, SQIVND (reference sequence). The CDR3 totals 14 residues. CDR3 region: CASMETGGTGEQYF. CDR3 bases: TGTGCCAGTATGGAGACAGGGGGCACGGGCGAGCAGTACTTC.

The rearrangement links TRBV7-9 to TRBJ2-5; TRBD2 might be the D (5 bases). CDR1 and CDR2 (germline): SEHNR, FQNEAQ (reference sequence). The CDR3 spans 14 residues. V was shortened by 6 bases and J by 0 bases, with 11 bases between the two germline ends. CDR3 amino acids: CASSSRGYQETQYF. The CDR3 DNA is TGTGCCAGCAGTTCGCGCGGGTACCAAGAGACCCAGTACTTC. The full variable domain, with the rest looked up from reference TRBV7-9 and TRBJ2-5, is DTGVSQNPRHKITKRGQNVTFRCDPISEHNRLYWYRQTLGQGPEFLTYFQNEAQLEKSRLLSDRFSAERPKGSFSTLEIQRTEQGDSAMYLCASSSRGYQETQYFGPGTRLLVL.

The gene calls are TRBV10-1 and TRBJ2-3; TRBD2 aligns across 8 bases. Trimming took 4 bases from V and 5 from J; bases not matched to a gene: 8. The CDR3 contains 15 residues. Germline V gene lookup returns CDR1 WNHNN and CDR2 SYGVQD (reference sequence). The CDR3 protein is CASSGPGLAGDTQYF. The CDR3 nucleotides read TGCGCCAGCAGTGGTCCTGGACTAGCCGGAGATACGCAGTATTTT.

The chain employs TRBV28 and TRBJ2-1; 10 bases match TRBD2. The CDR3 totals 17 residues. Germline CDR1 and CDR2: MDHEN and SYDVKM. Unmatched junction bases numbered 8, after V lost 5 bases and J lost 1 base. The CDR3 loop reads CASSSGRAGTSYNEQFF. In DNA form, the CDR3 reads TGTGCCAGCAGTAGCGGGAGGGCTGGGACATCCTACAATGAGCAGTTCTTC.

This chain links TRBV18 with TRBJ2-1, with D perhaps TRBD2 (5 bases). V shed 3 bases and J shed 4 bases, with 10 bases lying between them. This CDR3 spans 14 amino acids. Germline assignment: CDR1 KGHSH and CDR2 LQKENI. In DNA, the CDR3 is TGTGCCAGCTCACCGACAAGGACTTACAATGAGCAGTTCTTC. Translation: CASSPTRTYNEQFF.

The V and J genes are TRBV6-5 and TRBJ1-1; a weak D match, TRBD1 (6 bases). The CDR3 is made up of 12 amino acids. Germline V CDR1 and CDR2: MNHEY, SVGAGI. V was clipped by 6 bases and J by 10 bases, with 15 bases between them. CDR3 amino acids: CASSELSGVAFF. The DNA for the CDR3 is TGTGCCAGCAGCGAACTATCAGGGGTAGCTTTCTTT.

This clone was detected only a few times. This sequence joins TRBV27 and TRBJ1-5; D perhaps matches TRBD1 (6 bases). Germline V gene data show CDR1 as MNHEY and CDR2 as SMNVEV (reference sequence). V shed 5 bases and J shed 1 base, with 9 bases lying between them. This CDR3 contains 14 residues. The chain's CDR3 is CASSRTGSNQPQHF. CDR3 DNA sequence: TGTGCCAGCAGTAGAACAGGGAGCAATCAGCCCCAGCATTTT.

The genes are TRBV6-1 and TRBJ1-2; 7 bases fit TRBD1. CDR1 and CDR2 (germline): MNHNS, SASEGT. The J segment lost 4 bases and the V segment lost 7 bases, leaving 6 bases of the junction unmatched. The CDR3 is 13 residues long. Written as DNA, the CDR3 is TGTGCCAGCACACCAGGGGGACCCTATGGCTACACCTTC. It is translated as CASTPGGPYGYTF.

The chain recombines TRBV5-1 with TRBJ2-7, with 7 bases identical to TRBD1. The J segment lost 2 bases and the V segment lost 1 base, leaving 6 bases of the junction unmatched. Germline V lookup: CDR1 SGHRS, CDR2 YFSETQ. This CDR3 has 15 amino acids. The CDR3 DNA reads as TGCGCCAGCAGCTTGTGGACAGGTACCGCCTACGAGCAGTACTTC. This encodes CASSLWTGTAYEQYF.

The chain carries TRBV7-9 and TRBJ2-1; tentatively, D is TRBD2 (6 bases). The CDR3 contains 14 residues. Germline lookup yields CDR1 SEHNR and CDR2 FQNEAQ (reference sequence). V shed 3 bases and J shed 7 bases, with 13 bases lying between them. The CDR3 region is CASSFSGGGNEQFF. The CDR3 region has the DNA TGTGCCAGCAGCTTTAGCGGAGGAGGGAATGAGCAGTTCTTC. Full variable domain (remainder filled in from reference TRBV7-9 and TRBJ2-1): DTGVSQNPRHKITKRGQNVTFRCDPISEHNRLYWYRQTLGQGPEFLTYFQNEAQLEKSRLLSDRFSAERPKGSFSTLEIQRTEQGDSAMYLCASSFSGGGNEQFFGPGTRLTVL.

The rearrangement joins TRBV5-6 to TRBJ2-2; no reliable D call. Germline lookup yields CDR1 SGHDT and CDR2 YYEEEE. V lost 2 bases and J lost 7, with 6 bases in between. There are 12 residues in the CDR3. This CDR3 is CASSFPGGELFF. In DNA form, the CDR3 reads TGTGCCAGCAGCTTCCCGGGCGGGGAGCTGTTTTTT.